Listed here are 8 T cell receptor beta chains from one sample, sequenced in a study of PD-1 blockade in mismatch repair-deficient tumors. The method was immunoSEQ multiplex PCR; TCRdb's version includes in-frame clones alone and lacks a portion of them. The table lists under 50,000 clones, 70% to 80% of them singletons. Sample: peripheral blood, taken 4 weeks after starting pembrolizumab. Receptors were obtained from an adult with mismatch repair-deficient cancer.

This chain uses TRBV10-2 with TRBJ1-1; perhaps TRBD1 as D (5 bases). The length of the CDR3 is 14 residues. Germline V gene data show CDR1 as WSHSY and CDR2 as SAAADI. V dropped 7 bases and J dropped 4 bases, with 16 bases sitting between them. Written as DNA, the CDR3 is TGCGCCAGCACGTTAAGGGTAAGGGGCACTGAAGCTTTCTTT. Residues: CASTLRVRGTEAFF.

The rearrangement links TRBV13 to TRBJ2-1, with D possibly being TRBD2 (5 bases). The CDR3 consists of 14 residues. CDR1 and CDR2 (germline): PRHDT, FYEKMQ (reference sequence). V lost 7 bases to trimming and J lost 10 bases, with 20 bases between them. The DNA for the CDR3 is TGTGCCAGCACCGGGAATACGCCACCAAGGGAGCAGTTCTTC. Translation gives CASTGNTPPREQFF.

The rearrangement joins TRBV10-3 to TRBJ2-1; no reliable D call. In germline, CDR1 is ENHRY, CDR2 SYGVKD. Trimming cost V 0 bases and J 3 bases, with 0 bases left between them. This CDR3 contains 12 residues. The CDR3 reads CAISESYNEQFF. Written as DNA, the CDR3 is TGTGCCATCAGTGAGTCCTACAATGAGCAGTTCTTC.

The CDR3 is CASSGGLDAAKGNTIYF. The CDR3 bases are TGTGCCAGCAGTGGGGGTCTGGACGCGGCCAAAGGAAACACCATATATTTT. V and J are TRBV6-1 and TRBJ1-3; D is unresolved. Trimming stripped 4 bases from V and 4 bases from J, with 20 bases between. The germline V gene has CDR1 MNHNS and CDR2 SASEGT. CDR3 length: 17 amino acids.

The chain combines TRBV6-5 with TRBJ2-2; the D call may be TRBD1 or TRBD2 (6 bases each). CDR3 length equals 14 residues. V gave up 6 bases and J gave up 3 bases, with 11 bases separating them. Germline V CDR1 and CDR2: MNHEY, SVGAGI. CDR3 amino acids: CASRLGGDTGELFF. CDR3 bases: TGTGCCAGCAGGCTGGGGGGCGACACCGGGGAGCTGTTTTTT.

V is TRBV4-1 and J is TRBJ2-1, with D possibly called TRBD1 or TRBD2 (5 bases each). Germline assignment: CDR1 MGHRA and CDR2 YSYEKL. The CDR3 contains 16 residues. The V and J ends lost 4 bases and 5 bases respectively, with 18 bases between them. CDR3 in amino acids: CASSPRTGTKNNEQFF. The CDR3, as DNA: TGCGCCAGCAGCCCCAGAACGGGGACCAAAAACAATGAGCAGTTCTTC.

This clone was counted a single time. The chain uses TRBV14 and TRBJ2-5; tentatively, D is TRBD1 or TRBD2 (5 bases each). Trimming took 1 base from V and 5 from J, leaving 14 bases between them. Germline CDR1 SGHDN, CDR2 FVKESK. CDR3 length equals 15 residues. DNA for the CDR3: TGTGCCAGCAGCCAAGTTAGAGGGGCGCGCGAGACCCAGTACTTC. Translated, it gives CASSQVRGARETQYF.

This clone was observed a few times. The chain links TRBV6-5 to TRBJ1-1; D unclear. V dropped 2 bases and J dropped 5 bases, with 12 bases sitting between them. The length of the CDR3 is 14 residues. CDR1 is MNHEY, CDR2 SVGAGI, per germline. As DNA, the CDR3 is TGTGCCAGCAGTTACGAGCGGGTAGGGACTGAAGCTTTCTTT. This encodes CASSYERVGTEAFF.